This T cell receptor beta chain was retrieved from a study of T cell repertoires in cytomegalovirus infection. One entry per CDR3 protein, called by TCRdb with MiXCR from the reads. The sample contains around 240,000 distinct CDR3 sequences, roughly 22% of which appear only once. V gave up 5 bases and J gave up 3 bases; unmatched junction bases: 7. Germline V CDR1 and CDR2: SGHTA, FQGNSA. This CDR3 has 15 amino acids. Material for sequencing was CD8+ T cells from PBMCs. This receptor was obtained from a human donor in good health (CMV status not recorded). Some clones in this sample may be carry-over from other donors' samples. The chain has TRBV7-2 and TRBJ2-1; 7 nucleotides line up with TRBD1. The CDR3, as DNA: TGTGCCAGCAGCCCCCGAGGGGGCTTCTACAATGAGCAGTTCTTC. It is translated as CASSPRGGFYNEQFF.